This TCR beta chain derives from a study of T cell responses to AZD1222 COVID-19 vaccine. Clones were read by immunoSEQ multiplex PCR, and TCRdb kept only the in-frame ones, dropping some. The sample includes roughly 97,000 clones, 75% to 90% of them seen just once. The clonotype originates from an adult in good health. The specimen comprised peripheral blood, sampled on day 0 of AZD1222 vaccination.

CDR3 in amino acids: CASSFGGQETQYF. DNA for the CDR3: TGTGCCAGCAGTTTTGGGGGCCAAGAGACCCAGTACTTC. The rearrangement uses TRBV12-3 or TRBV12-4 and TRBJ2-5, with D perhaps matching TRBD1 or TRBD2 (5 bases each). V dropped 3 bases and J dropped 1 base, with 6 bases sitting between them. The CDR3 is made up of 13 amino acids.